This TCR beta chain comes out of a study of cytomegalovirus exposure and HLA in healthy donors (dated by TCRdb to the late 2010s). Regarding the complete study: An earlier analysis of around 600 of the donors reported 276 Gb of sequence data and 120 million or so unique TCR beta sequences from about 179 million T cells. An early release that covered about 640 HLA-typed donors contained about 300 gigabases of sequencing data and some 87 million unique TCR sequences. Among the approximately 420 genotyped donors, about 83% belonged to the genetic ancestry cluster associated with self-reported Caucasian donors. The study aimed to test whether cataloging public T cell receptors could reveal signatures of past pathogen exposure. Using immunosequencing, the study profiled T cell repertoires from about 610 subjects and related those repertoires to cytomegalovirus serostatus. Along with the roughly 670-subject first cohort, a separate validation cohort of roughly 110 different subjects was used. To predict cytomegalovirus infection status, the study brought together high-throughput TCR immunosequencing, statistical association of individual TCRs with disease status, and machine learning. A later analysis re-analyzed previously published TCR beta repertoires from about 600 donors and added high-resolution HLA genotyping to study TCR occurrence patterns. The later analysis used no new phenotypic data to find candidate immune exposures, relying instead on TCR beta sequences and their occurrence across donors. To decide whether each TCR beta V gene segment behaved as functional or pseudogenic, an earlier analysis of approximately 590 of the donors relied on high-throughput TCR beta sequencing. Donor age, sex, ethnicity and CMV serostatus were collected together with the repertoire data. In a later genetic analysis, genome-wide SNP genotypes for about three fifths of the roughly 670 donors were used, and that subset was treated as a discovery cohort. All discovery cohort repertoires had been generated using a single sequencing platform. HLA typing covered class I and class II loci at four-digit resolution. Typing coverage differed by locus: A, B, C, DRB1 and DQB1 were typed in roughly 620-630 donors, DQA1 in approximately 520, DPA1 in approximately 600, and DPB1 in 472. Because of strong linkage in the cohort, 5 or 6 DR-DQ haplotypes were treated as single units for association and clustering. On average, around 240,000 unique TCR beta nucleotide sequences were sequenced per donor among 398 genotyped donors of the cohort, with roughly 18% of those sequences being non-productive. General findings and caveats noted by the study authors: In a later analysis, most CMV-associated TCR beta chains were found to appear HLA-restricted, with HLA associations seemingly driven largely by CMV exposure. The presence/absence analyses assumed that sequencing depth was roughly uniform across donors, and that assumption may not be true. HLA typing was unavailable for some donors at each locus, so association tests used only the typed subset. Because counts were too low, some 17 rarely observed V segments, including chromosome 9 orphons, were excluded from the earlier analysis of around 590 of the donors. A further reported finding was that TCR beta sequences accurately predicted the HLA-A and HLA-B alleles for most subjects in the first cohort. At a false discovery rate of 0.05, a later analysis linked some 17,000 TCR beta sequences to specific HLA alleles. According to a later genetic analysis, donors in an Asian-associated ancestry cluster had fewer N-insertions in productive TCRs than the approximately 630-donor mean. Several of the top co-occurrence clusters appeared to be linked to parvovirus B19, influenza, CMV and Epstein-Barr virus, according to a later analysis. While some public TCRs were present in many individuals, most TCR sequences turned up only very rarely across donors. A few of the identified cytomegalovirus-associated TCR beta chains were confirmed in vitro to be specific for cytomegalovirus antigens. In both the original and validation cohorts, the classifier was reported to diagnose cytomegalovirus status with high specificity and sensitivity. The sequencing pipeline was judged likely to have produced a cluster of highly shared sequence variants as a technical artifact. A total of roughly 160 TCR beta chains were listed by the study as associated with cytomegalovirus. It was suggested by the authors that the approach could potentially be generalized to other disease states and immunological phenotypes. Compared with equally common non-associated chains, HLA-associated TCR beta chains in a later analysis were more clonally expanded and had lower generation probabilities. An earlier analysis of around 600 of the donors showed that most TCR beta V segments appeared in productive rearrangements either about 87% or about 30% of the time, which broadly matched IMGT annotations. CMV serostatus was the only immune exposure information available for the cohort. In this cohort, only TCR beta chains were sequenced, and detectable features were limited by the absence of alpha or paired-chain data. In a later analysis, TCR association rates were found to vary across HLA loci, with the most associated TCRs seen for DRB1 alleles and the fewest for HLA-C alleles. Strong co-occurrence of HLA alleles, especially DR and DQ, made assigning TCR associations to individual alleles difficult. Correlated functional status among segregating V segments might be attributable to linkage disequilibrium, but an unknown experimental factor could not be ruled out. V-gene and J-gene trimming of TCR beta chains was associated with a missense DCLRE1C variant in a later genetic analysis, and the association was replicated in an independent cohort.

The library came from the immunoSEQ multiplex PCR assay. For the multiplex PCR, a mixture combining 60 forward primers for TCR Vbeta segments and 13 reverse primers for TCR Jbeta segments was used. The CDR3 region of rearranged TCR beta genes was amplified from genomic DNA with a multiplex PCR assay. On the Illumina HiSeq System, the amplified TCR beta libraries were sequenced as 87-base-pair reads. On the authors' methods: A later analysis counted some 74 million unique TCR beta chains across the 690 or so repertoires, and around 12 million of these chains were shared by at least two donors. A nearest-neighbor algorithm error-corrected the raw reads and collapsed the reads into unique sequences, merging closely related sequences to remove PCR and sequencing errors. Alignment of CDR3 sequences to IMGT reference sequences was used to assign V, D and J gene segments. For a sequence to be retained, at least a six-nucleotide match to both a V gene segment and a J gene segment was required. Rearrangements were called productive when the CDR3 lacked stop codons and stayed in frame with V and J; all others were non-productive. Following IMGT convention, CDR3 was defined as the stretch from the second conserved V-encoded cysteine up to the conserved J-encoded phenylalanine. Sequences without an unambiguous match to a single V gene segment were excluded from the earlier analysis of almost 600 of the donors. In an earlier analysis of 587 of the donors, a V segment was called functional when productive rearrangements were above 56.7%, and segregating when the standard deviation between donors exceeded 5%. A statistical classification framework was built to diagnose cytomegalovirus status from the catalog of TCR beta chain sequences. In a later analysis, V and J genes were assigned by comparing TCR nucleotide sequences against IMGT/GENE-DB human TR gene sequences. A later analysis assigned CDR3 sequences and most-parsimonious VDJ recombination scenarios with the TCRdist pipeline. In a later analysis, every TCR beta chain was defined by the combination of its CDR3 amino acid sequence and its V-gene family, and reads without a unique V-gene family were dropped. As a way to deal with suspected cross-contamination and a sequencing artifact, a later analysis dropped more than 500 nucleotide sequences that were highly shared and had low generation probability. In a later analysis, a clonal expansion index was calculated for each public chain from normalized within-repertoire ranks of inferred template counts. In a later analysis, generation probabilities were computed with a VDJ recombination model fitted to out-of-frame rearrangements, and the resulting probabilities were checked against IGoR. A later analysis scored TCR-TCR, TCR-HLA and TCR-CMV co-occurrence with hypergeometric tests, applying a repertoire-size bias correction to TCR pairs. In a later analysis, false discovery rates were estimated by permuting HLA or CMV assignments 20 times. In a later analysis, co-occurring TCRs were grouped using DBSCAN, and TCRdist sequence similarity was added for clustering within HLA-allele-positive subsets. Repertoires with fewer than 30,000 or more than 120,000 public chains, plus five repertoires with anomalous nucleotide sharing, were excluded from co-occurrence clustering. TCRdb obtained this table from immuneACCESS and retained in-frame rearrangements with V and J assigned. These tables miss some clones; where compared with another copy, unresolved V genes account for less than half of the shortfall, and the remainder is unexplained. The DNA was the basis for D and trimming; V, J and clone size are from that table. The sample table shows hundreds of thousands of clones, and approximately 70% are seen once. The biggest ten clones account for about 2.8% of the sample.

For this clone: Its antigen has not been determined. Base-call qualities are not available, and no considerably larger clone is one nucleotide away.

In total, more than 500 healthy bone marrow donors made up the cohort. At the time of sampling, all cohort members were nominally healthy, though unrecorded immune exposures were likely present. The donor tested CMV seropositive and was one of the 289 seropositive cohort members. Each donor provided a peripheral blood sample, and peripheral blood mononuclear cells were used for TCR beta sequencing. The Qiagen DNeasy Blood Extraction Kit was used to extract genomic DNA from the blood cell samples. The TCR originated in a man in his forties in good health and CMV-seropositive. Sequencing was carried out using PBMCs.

Here is the DNA: TGCGCCAGCAGTGGGGAGAGCTCCTACGAGCAGTACTTC. The resulting protein is CASSGESSYEQYF. The sequence joins TRBV10-2 to TRBJ2-7; the D region possibly corresponds to TRBD2 (5 bases align). Reading from cysteine to phenylalanine, the CDR3 counts 13 amino acids. Of all the DNA, just the CDR3 is kept, 39 bases in frame from base 1. The germline V gene gives CDR1 as WSHSY and CDR2 as SAAADI. Relative to germline, V is 4 bases shorter and J is 0 bases shorter, with 7 bases between their ends.